Each of the 9 T cell receptor beta chains below was sequenced from the same sample in a study of blood T cell repertoires in COVID-19 (dated by TCRdb to 2019 to 2021). Library preparation employed the immunoSEQ multiplex PCR assay. TCRdb carries this immuneACCESS record with in-frame sequences only. Its versions omit some clonotypes, under half of them owing to an unresolved V gene in the studies checked, with the rest unexplained. The sample has over 90,000 clones on record, about 85% of them singletons. The ten biggest clones cover around a quarter of the sample. The source material was peripheral blood. The receptors here all came from a man older than 75 with active or convalescent COVID-19.

The rearrangement uses TRBV15 and TRBJ1-6, with a possible D match to TRBD1 (5 bases). Trimming shortened V by 0 bases and J by 9 bases, and 12 bases separated the two germline ends. Per germline, CDR1 LNHNV and CDR2 YYDKDF (reference sequence). The CDR3 extends over 15 amino acids. The CDR3, as DNA: TGTGCCACCAGCAGAGATCAAGGGGCTACTTCACCCCTCCACTTT. The encoded protein is CATSRDQGATSPLHF.

The CDR3 here is CASSPGNTGELFF. The CDR3 nucleotides read TGTGCCAGCAGCCCAGGGAACACCGGGGAGCTGTTTTTT. This chain connects TRBV7-3 to TRBJ2-2, with unresolved D. The ends were cut back, 5 bases at V and 1 base at J, with 5 bases in the middle. Germline loops: CDR1 SGHTA, CDR2 FQGTGA. The CDR3 sequence is 13 residues long. Together with reference TRBV7-3 and TRBJ2-2, the CDR3 gives the full variable domain: GAGVSQTPSNKVTEKGKYVELRCDPISGHTALYWYRQSLGQGPEFLIYFQGTGAADDSGLPNDRFFAVRPEGSVSTLKIQRTERGDSAVYLCASSPGNTGELFFGEGSRLTVL.

The chain combines TRBV9 with TRBJ1-1; the match to TRBD1 covers 11 bases. CDR3 length equals 15 residues. J gave up 4 bases and V 2 bases, and 4 bases lay outside the gene matches. From germline, CDR1 is SGDLS and CDR2 YYNGEE. DNA for the CDR3: TGTGCCAGCAGCGTCCTGGGACAGGGGGTCACTGAAGCTTTCTTT. Its protein is CASSVLGQGVTEAFF. The full variable domain, in which reference TRBV9 and TRBJ1-1 provide the parts outside the CDR3, is DSGVTQTPKHLITATGQRVTLRCSPRSGDLSVYWYQQSLDQGLQFLIQYYNGEERAKGNILERFSAQQFPDLHSELNLSSLELGDSALYFCASSVLGQGVTEAFFGQGTRLTVV.

The rearrangement links TRBV3-1 (or the pseudogene TRBV3-2) to TRBJ1-5, with 12 bases fitting TRBD1. V shed 8 bases, J shed 6 bases, and the junction held 2 bases outside the gene matches. Germline values: CDR1 LGHDT, CDR2 YNNKEL (reference sequence). The CDR3 is 13 amino acids. The CDR3 coding sequence is TGTGCCAGCGGGACAGGGGGCTCTCAGCCCCAGCATTTT. This gives the protein CASGTGGSQPQHF.

The chain is built from TRBV23-1 and TRBJ2-7; weak D call: TRBD2 (6 bases). TRBV23-1 carries the ORF label, with uncertain function. The CDR3 consists of 13 residues. Trimming shortened V by 6 bases and J by 0 bases, and 9 bases separated the two germline ends. The CDR3 DNA reads TGCGCCAGCAGCTGCGGGGCCTCCTACGAGCAGTACTTC. This sequence encodes CASSCGASYEQYF.

The rearrangement links TRBV14 to TRBJ2-7; 8 bases match TRBD1. This CDR3 is 14 amino acids long. J was trimmed by 1 base and V by 2 bases; bases with no gene match: 1. Germline CDR1 reads SGHDN; CDR2 reads FVKESK. The CDR3 nucleotides are TGTGCCAGCAGCCAAAGACAGGGGTCCTACGAGCAGTACTTC. Translated: CASSQRQGSYEQYF.

The rearrangement links TRBV4-3 to TRBJ2-5; 12 nucleotides agree with TRBD2. J was trimmed by 5 bases and V by 5 bases; bases with no gene match: 9. This CDR3 comprises 16 residues. Germline CDR1 and CDR2: LGHNA and YSLEER. CDR3 DNA: TGCGCCAGCAGCAACACGCTAGCGGGGGGGCCGGAGACCCAGTACTTC. Its translation is CASSNTLAGGPETQYF.

The V call is TRBV10-3, the J call TRBJ2-7; perhaps TRBD2 as D (6 bases). The CDR3 runs 15 residues. Germline V gene data show CDR1 as ENHRY and CDR2 as SYGVKD. Trimming pared 6 bases from V and 3 bases from J, leaving 18 bases between. The CDR3 DNA reads as TGTGCCATCAGGGGGGGAACCCAAAGGGACTACGAGCAGTACTTC. It translates to CAIRGGTQRDYEQYF.

The chain has TRBV5-4 and TRBJ2-7; D gene unclear. The V gene's germline CDR1 is SGHNT and CDR2 YYREEE (reference sequence). Trimming shortened V by 0 bases and J by 3 bases, and 4 bases separated the two germline ends. The CDR3 is made up of 12 amino acids. The DNA for the CDR3 is TGTGCCAGCAGCTTGGACGGCTACGAGCAGTACTTC. This sequence encodes CASSLDGYEQYF.